These T cell receptor beta chains were read from a single sample in a study of cytomegalovirus exposure and HLA in healthy donors. Generated by immunoSEQ multiplex PCR, the TCRdb table keeps only in-frame clones and is missing some. The sample has about 93,000 clones, over 70% seen once. The sequenced material came from PBMCs. All receptors derive from a boy aged 5-17 years in good health and CMV-seronegative. Each CDR3 is given with its conserved first and last residue. The D gene is left open where the match is weak. Expanded clones are given a class, and other clones once, few, many or no size at all.

TRBV9,15,.,TRBD2,TRBJ2-7,CASSAPHSGSYEQYF,TGTGCCAGCAGCGCGCCCCATAGCGGGAGCTACGAGCAGTACTTC
TRBV19,13,.,.,TRBJ2-7,CASSIQGPYEQYF,TGTGCCAGTAGTATCCAGGGGCCCTACGAGCAGTACTTC
TRBV4-2,15,few,.,TRBJ2-2,CASRPLAGSTGELFF,TGTGCCAGCAGGCCTCTGGCAGGGTCGACCGGGGAGCTGTTTTTT
TRBV14,15,.,TRBD1,TRBJ1-1,CASSPGTGWDTEAFF,TGTGCCAGCAGCCCTGGGACAGGGTGGGACACTGAAGCTTTCTTT
TRBV25-1,15,once,.,TRBJ2-1,CASSESGSPSNEQFF,TGTGCCAGCAGTGAATCCGGGAGCCCCTCCAATGAGCAGTTCTTC
TRBV10-1,12,.,.,TRBJ2-3,CASSGTTDTQYF,TGCGCCAGCAGCGGGACAACCGATACGCAGTATTTT
TRBV28,14,once,TRBD1,TRBJ1-1,CASSWTGVDTEAFF,TGTGCCAGCAGCTGGACAGGGGTGGACACTGAAGCTTTCTTT
TRBV30,16,.,.,TRBJ1-2,CAWSDPGTPFNYGYTF,TGTGCCTGGAGTGACCCCGGGACACCGTTTAACTATGGCTACACCTTC
TRBV6-5,13,.,TRBD1,TRBJ1-1,CASRRGQGAEAFF,TGTGCCAGCAGACGTGGACAGGGGGCTGAAGCTTTCTTT
TRBV15,14,.,TRBD1,TRBJ2-1,CATRVVRGRGEQFF,TGTGCCACCAGAGTGGTCAGGGGGCGGGGTGAGCAGTTCTTC
TRBV28,15,once,.,TRBJ2-7,CASSFPGRGSYEQYF,TGTGCCAGCAGTTTCCCGGGCCGGGGCTCCTACGAGCAGTACTTC
TRBV29-1,13,.,.,TRBJ1-1,CSVRGAVNTEAFF,TGCAGCGTCCGCGGGGCCGTGAACACTGAAGCTTTCTTT
TRBV6-1,15,.,TRBD1,TRBJ1-5,CASSQVDRADQPQHF,TGTGCCAGCAGTCAAGTAGACAGGGCGGATCAGCCCCAGCATTTT
TRBV23-1,17,.,TRBD1,TRBJ1-5,CASILDREGGGNQPQHF,TGCGCCAGCATCCTGGACAGGGAGGGGGGCGGCAATCAGCCCCAGCATTTT
TRBV11-2,13,once,TRBD1,TRBJ1-2,CASSLQGASGYTF,TGTGCCAGCAGCCTACAGGGGGCGTCTGGCTACACCTTC
TRBV6-5,14,few,TRBD1,TRBJ1-1,CASSLQGAGTEAFF,TGTGCCAGCAGTCTACAGGGGGCTGGAACTGAAGCTTTCTTT
TRBV7-9,16,.,TRBD2,TRBJ2-1,CASSLKSAGGGDEQFF,TGTGCCAGCAGCTTAAAGTCTGCGGGAGGGGGGGATGAGCAGTTCTTC
TRBV9,16,.,TRBD2,TRBJ2-5,CASSVGGGGVQETQYF,TGTGCCAGCAGCGTAGGGGGCGGGGGGGTCCAAGAGACCCAGTACTTC
TRBV15,14,.,.,TRBJ1-2,CATSRGRPQDHYTF,TGTGCCACCAGCAGGGGGAGGCCACAGGACCACTACACCTTC
TRBV5-1,14,.,TRBD1,TRBJ1-2,CASSLADRAYGYTF,TGCGCCAGCAGCTTGGCGGACAGGGCGTATGGCTACACCTTC
TRBV19,13,.,.,TRBJ2-7,CASSIQGGYEQYF,TGTGCCAGTAGTATCCAGGGGGGCTACGAGCAGTACTTC
TRBV6-5,13,.,.,TRBJ1-1,CASRPGVNTEAFF,TGTGCCAGCAGACCGGGGGTGAACACTGAAGCTTTCTTT
TRBV7-8,14,.,.,TRBJ2-7,CASFNTGIPYEQYF,TGTGCCAGCTTTAATACAGGGATTCCCTACGAGCAGTACTTC
TRBV29-1,13,.,TRBD1,TRBJ2-7,CSVSDRGSYEQYF,TGCAGCGTTTCCGACAGGGGATCCTACGAGCAGTACTTC
TRBV7-9,12,.,TRBD1,TRBJ1-2,CASSLEGRGLTF,TGTGCCAGCAGCTTAGAAGGCAGGGGGCTCACCTTC
TRBV28,13,.,TRBD1,TRBJ1-5,CASTWTGNQPQHF,TGTGCCAGCACCTGGACAGGGAATCAGCCCCAGCATTTT
TRBV7-9,16,.,TRBD2,TRBJ2-1,CASSPGTSGHYNEQFF,TGTGCCAGCAGCCCCGGGACTAGCGGACACTACAATGAGCAGTTCTTC
TRBV11-1,15,.,.,TRBJ2-1,CASSPEAGLYNEQFF,TGTGCCAGCAGCCCAGAGGCGGGACTCTACAATGAGCAGTTCTTC
TRBV10-3,13,few,.,TRBJ2-3,CAISEEGTDTQYF,TGTGCCATCAGTGAGGAGGGCACAGATACGCAGTATTTT
TRBV23-1,16,.,TRBD1,TRBJ2-7,CASSQSRAGQGGEQYF,TGCGCCAGCAGTCAATCCCGAGCGGGACAGGGTGGCGAGCAGTACTTC
TRBV21-1,14,.,.,TRBJ2-1,CATPWGRAYNEQFF,TGTGCCACCCCTTGGGGGAGGGCCTACAATGAGCAGTTCTTC
TRBV7-2,16,.,.,TRBJ1-3,CASSSTFSGTQNTIYF,TGTGCCAGCAGCTCAACCTTTTCCGGGACTCAGAACACCATATATTTT
TRBV5-1,16,.,.,TRBJ1-1,CASSFGQITLNTEAFF,TGCGCCAGCAGCTTCGGACAGATCACTCTGAACACTGAAGCTTTCTTT
TRBV25-1,17,.,TRBD2,TRBJ2-1,CASSSRSTGLADNEQFF,TGTGCCAGCAGTTCCCGAAGCACGGGACTAGCGGACAATGAGCAGTTCTTC
TRBV27,14,.,.,TRBJ2-7,CASSPRTEGYEQYF,TGTGCCAGCAGTCCTAGGACAGAGGGATACGAGCAGTACTTC
TRBV6-5,12,once,.,TRBJ2-7,CASSPGQYEQYF,TGTGCCAGCAGTCCCGGACAGTACGAGCAGTACTTC
TRBV7-2,15,few,TRBD1,TRBJ2-7,CASSRTRGQSYEQYF,TGTGCCAGCAGCCGGACGAGGGGACAGTCCTACGAGCAGTACTTC
TRBV5-1,15,.,TRBD1,TRBJ1-2,CASSPWDRGDYGYTF,TGCGCCAGCAGCCCATGGGACAGGGGCGACTATGGCTACACCTTC
TRBV2,15,.,.,TRBJ1-1,CASTASTPPDTEAFF,TGTGCCAGCACTGCGTCGACACCTCCAGACACTGAAGCTTTCTTT
TRBV5-6,15,.,TRBD1,TRBJ2-7,CASSSNRGSSYEQYF,TGTGCCAGCAGCTCCAACAGGGGGAGCTCCTACGAGCAGTACTTC
TRBV28,15,once,.,TRBJ1-2,CASSLDRAVDYGYTF,TGTGCCAGCAGCCTCGATAGAGCGGTGGACTATGGCTACACCTTC
TRBV4-3,16,.,.,TRBJ1-2,CASSQDRTDTHYGYTF,TGCGCCAGCAGCCAAGATCGGACGGACACTCACTATGGCTACACCTTC
TRBV15,19,.,TRBD1,TRBJ2-5,CATAGTGGSGPLRAETQYF,TGTGCCACCGCTGGGACAGGGGGCTCCGGCCCTCTCCGAGCAGAGACCCAGTACTTC
TRBV5-1,14,.,TRBD1,TRBJ2-7,CASSRGTGGYEQYF,TGCGCCAGCAGCCGAGGGACAGGCGGATACGAGCAGTACTTC
TRBV5-1,14,few,TRBD1,TRBJ1-4,CASSLTGVTEKLFF,TGCGCCAGCAGCTTGACAGGGGTTACGGAAAAACTGTTTTTT
TRBV28,16,few,TRBD1,TRBJ1-5,CASSHPGTGGYQPQHF,TGTGCCAGCAGTCATCCCGGGACAGGGGGATATCAGCCCCAGCATTTT
TRBV10-2,14,once,.,TRBJ1-1,CASSEGGANTEAFF,TGCGCCAGCAGTGAGGGGGGCGCGAACACTGAAGCTTTCTTT
TRBV10-3,17,.,TRBD2,TRBJ2-3,CATKGRELAGGQDTQYF,TGTGCCACTAAGGGTCGCGAACTAGCGGGGGGTCAAGATACGCAGTATTTT
TRBV29-1,10,.,.,TRBJ1-1,CSVAGTEAFF,TGCAGCGTTGCCGGCACTGAAGCTTTCTTT
TRBV7-9,13,.,TRBD1,TRBJ1-6,CASSIKDRAALHF,TGTGCCAGCAGCATAAAGGACAGGGCAGCCCTCCACTTT
TRBV29-1,16,.,.,TRBJ2-1,CSVSGERSHSYNEQFF,TGCAGCGTTAGCGGTGAGCGGAGTCACTCCTACAATGAGCAGTTCTTC
TRBV28,17,.,TRBD1,TRBJ2-6,CASSLGGQPTGANVLTF,TGTGCCAGCAGTTTAGGGGGACAGCCGACAGGGGCCAACGTCCTGACTTTC
TRBV7-2,16,.,TRBD2,TRBJ2-7,CASREKAGTSGDEQYF,TGTGCCAGCAGGGAAAAAGCCGGGACTAGCGGGGACGAGCAGTACTTC
TRBV5-4,16,.,.,TRBJ1-2,CASRPTWGPNPGGYTF,TGTGCCAGCAGACCCACATGGGGGCCAAACCCCGGCGGCTACACCTTC
TRBV5-1,15,.,TRBD1,TRBJ2-5,CASSPGQGRYETQYF,TGCGCCAGCAGCCCGGGACAGGGTCGGTATGAGACCCAGTACTTC